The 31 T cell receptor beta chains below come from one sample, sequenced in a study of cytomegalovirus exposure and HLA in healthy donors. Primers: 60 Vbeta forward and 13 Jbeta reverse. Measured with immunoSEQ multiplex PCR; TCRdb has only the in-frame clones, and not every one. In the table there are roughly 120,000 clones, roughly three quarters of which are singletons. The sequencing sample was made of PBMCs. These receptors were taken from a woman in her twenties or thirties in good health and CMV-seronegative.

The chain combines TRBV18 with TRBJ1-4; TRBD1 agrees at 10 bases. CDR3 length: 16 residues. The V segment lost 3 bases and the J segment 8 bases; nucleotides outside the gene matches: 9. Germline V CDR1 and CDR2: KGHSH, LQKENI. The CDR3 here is CASSPPGDRGGEKLFF. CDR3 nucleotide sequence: TGTGCCAGCTCACCTCCCGGGGACAGGGGCGGCGAAAAACTGTTTTTT.

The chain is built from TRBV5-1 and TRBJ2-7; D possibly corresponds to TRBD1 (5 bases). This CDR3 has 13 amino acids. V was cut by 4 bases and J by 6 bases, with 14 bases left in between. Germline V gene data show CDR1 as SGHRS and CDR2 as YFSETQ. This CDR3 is CASSPTGGAEQYF. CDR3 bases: TGCGCCAGCAGCCCCACAGGTGGGGCCGAGCAGTACTTC.

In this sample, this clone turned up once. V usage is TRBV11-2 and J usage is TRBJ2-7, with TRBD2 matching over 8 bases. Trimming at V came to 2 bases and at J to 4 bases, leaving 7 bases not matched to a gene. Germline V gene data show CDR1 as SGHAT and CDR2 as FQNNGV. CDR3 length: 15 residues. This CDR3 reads CASSLSAGVGYEQYF. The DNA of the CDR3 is TGTGCCAGCAGCTTATCAGCGGGGGTTGGTTACGAGCAGTACTTC.

The CDR3 DNA follows: TGTGCCAGCAGCCAAGATTGGCGGGGGATGGTGAATACGCAGTATTTT. This gives the protein CASSQDWRGMVNTQYF. The chain recombines TRBV14 with TRBJ2-3; 7 positions match TRBD2. V was clipped by 0 bases and J by 7 bases; unmatched bases: 10. The V gene's germline CDR1 is SGHDN and CDR2 FVKESK. This CDR3 is built from 16 residues.

For the CDR3, the DNA is TGTGCCAGCAGCTTAGGGGACAGGGTGTTAAATGAAAAACTGTTTTTT. Protein sequence: CASSLGDRVLNEKLFF. The J gene is TRBJ1-4, the V gene TRBV7-2, with 9 bases identical to TRBD1. The CDR3 totals 16 residues. Germline CDR1 SGHTA, CDR2 FQGNSA. The junction had 5 bases not matched to a gene; V was cut back by 1 base and J by 5 bases.

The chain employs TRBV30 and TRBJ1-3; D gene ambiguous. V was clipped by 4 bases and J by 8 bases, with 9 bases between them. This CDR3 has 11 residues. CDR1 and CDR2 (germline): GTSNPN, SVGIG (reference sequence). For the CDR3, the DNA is TGTGCCTGGATCTTAAGCCACACCATATATTTT. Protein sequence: CAWILSHTIYF.

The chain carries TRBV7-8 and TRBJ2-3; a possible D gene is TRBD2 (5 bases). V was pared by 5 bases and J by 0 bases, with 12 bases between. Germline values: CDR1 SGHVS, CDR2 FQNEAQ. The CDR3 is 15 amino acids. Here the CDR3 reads CASSLPTGSTDTQYF. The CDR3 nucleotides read TGTGCCAGCAGCCTCCCGACGGGGAGCACAGATACGCAGTATTTT.

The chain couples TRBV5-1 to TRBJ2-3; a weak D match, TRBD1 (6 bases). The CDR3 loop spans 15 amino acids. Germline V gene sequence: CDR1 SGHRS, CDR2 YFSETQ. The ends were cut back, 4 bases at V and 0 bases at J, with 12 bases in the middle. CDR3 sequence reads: CASSRVTGSTDTQYF. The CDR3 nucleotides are TGCGCCAGCAGCCGGGTGACAGGTAGCACAGATACGCAGTATTTT.

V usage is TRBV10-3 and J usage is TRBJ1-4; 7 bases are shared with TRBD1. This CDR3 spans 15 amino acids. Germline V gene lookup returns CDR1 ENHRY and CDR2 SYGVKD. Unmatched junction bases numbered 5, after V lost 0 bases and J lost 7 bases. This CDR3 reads CAISESWQGVEKLFF. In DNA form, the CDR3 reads TGTGCCATCAGTGAGTCGTGGCAGGGGGTTGAAAAACTGTTTTTT.

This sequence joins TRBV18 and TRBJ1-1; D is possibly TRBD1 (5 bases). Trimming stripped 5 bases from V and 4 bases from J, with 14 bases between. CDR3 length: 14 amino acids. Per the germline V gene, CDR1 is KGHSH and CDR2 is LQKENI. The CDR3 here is CASSTSTVGTEAFF. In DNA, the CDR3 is TGTGCCAGCTCAACCTCGACAGTGGGCACTGAAGCTTTCTTT.

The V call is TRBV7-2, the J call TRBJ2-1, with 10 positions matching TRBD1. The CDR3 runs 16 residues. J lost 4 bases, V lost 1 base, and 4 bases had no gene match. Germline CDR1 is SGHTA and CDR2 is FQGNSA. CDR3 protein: CASSLGQGAGYNEQFF. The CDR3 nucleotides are TGTGCCAGCAGCTTAGGACAGGGGGCGGGATACAATGAGCAGTTCTTC.

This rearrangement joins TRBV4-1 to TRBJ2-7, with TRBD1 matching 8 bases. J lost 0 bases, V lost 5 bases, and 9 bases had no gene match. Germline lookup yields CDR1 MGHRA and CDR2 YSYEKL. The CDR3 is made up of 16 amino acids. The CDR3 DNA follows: TGCGCCAGCAGCGCCTGGGGACAGGTGAGCTCCTACGAGCAGTACTTC. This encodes CASSAWGQVSSYEQYF.

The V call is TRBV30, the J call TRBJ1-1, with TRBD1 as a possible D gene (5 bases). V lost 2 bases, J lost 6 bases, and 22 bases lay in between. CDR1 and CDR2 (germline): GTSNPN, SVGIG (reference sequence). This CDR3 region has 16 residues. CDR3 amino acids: CAWSSKGAGRVSEAFF. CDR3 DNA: TGTGCCTGGAGTTCCAAAGGGGCAGGTCGGGTGTCTGAAGCTTTCTTT. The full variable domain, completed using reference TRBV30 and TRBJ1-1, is SQTIHQWPATLVQPVGSPLSLECTVEGTSNPNLYWYRQAAGRGLQLLFYSVGIGQISSEVPQNLSASRPQDRQFILSSKKLLLSDSGFYLCAWSSKGAGRVSEAFFGQGTRLTVV.

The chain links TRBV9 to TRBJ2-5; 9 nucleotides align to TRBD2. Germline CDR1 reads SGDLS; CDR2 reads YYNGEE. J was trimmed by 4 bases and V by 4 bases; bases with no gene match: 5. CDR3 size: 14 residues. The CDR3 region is CASSPRGGGETQYF. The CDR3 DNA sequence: TGTGCCAGCAGCCCCCGCGGGGGGGGAGAGACCCAGTACTTC. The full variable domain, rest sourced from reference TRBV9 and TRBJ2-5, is DSGVTQTPKHLITATGQRVTLRCSPRSGDLSVYWYQQSLDQGLQFLIQYYNGEERAKGNILERFSAQQFPDLHSELNLSSLELGDSALYFCASSPRGGGETQYFGPGTRLLVL.

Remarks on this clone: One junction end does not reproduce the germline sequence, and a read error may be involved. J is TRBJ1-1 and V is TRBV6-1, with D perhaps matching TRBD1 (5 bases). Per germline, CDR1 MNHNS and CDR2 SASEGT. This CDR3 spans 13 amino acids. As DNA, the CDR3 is TGTGCCAGCAAGGGGATATTGAACACTGAAGCTTTTTTT. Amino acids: CASKGILNTEAFF.

In nucleotides, the CDR3 is TGTGCCAGCAGCAAACACGGGACAGGGGCTTTCTTT. It encodes CASSKHGTGAFF. This rearrangement joins TRBV21-1 to TRBJ1-1; the table's TRBD1 call for D was not verified on the DNA. TRBV21-1 is a listed pseudogene. This CDR3 region has 12 residues.

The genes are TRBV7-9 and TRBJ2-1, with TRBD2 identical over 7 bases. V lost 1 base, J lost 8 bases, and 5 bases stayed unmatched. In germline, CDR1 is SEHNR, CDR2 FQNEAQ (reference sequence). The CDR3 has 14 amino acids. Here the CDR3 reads CASSLDAGVDEQFF. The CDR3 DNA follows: TGTGCCAGCAGCTTAGATGCGGGGGTCGATGAGCAGTTCTTC.

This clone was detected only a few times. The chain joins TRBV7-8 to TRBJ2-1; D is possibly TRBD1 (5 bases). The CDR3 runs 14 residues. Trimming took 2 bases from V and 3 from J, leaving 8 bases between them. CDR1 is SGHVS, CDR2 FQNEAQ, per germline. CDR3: CASSLRGHYNEQFF. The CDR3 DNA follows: TGTGCCAGCAGCTTACGAGGACACTACAATGAGCAGTTCTTC.

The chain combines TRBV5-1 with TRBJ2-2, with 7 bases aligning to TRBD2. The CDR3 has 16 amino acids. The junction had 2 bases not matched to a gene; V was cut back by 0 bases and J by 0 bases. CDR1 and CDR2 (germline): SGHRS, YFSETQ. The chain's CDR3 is CASSLVAGANTGELFF. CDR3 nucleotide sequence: TGCGCCAGCAGCTTGGTGGCGGGAGCGAACACCGGGGAGCTGTTTTTT.

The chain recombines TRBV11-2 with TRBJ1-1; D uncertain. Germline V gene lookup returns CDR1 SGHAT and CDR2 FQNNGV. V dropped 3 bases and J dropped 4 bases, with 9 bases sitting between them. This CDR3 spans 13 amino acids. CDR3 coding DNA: TGTGCCAGCAGCTTCGATGAGGCCACTGAAGCTTTCTTT. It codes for CASSFDEATEAFF.

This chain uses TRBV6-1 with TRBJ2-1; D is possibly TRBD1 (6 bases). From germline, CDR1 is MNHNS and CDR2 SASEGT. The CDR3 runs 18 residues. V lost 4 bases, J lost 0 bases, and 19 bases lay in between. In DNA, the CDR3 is TGTGCCAGCAGTGGCAAAAGGACAGCAATTAGCTCCTACAATGAGCAGTTCTTC. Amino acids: CASSGKRTAISSYNEQFF.

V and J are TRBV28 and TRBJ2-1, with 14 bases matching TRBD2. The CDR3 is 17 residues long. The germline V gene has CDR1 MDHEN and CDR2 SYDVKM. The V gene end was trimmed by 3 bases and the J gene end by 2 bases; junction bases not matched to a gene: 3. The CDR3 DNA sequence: TGTGCCAGCAGTTTCCCGACTAGCGGGAGGGCCTACAATGAGCAGTTCTTC. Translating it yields CASSFPTSGRAYNEQFF.

The CDR3 DNA is TGTGCCAGCAGCTTTACTGATACAACTAATGAAAAACTGTTTTTT. It codes for CASSFTDTTNEKLFF. The chain has TRBV5-5 and TRBJ1-4, with D uncertain. The CDR3 is 15 residues long. The V gene lost 2 bases and the J gene lost 0 bases, with 8 bases spanning the gap. The germline CDR1 and CDR2 sequences are SGHKS and YYEKEE (reference sequence).

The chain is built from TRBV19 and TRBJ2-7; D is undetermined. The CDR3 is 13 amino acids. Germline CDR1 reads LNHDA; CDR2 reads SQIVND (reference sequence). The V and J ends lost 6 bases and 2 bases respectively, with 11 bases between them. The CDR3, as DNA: TGTGCCAGTAGCCAGGCCAAAGCCTACGAGCAGTACTTC. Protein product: CASSQAKAYEQYF.

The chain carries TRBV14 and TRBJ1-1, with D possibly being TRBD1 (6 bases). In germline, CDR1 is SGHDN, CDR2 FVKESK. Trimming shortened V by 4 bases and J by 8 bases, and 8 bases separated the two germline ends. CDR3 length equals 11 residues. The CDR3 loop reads CASSLRGEAFF. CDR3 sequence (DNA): TGTGCCAGCAGCCTGAGGGGGGAAGCTTTCTTT. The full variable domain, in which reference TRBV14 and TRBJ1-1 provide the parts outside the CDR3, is EAGVTQFPSHSVIEKGQTVTLRCDPISGHDNLYWYRRVMGKEIKFLLHFVKESKQDESGMPNNRFLAERTGGTYSTLKVQPAELEDSGVYFCASSLRGEAFFGQGTRLTVV.

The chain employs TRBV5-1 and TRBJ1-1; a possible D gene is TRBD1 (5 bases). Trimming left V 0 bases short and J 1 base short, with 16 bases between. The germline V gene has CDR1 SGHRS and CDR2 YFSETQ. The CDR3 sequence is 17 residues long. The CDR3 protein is CASSLEGSVGGNTEAFF. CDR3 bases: TGCGCCAGCAGCTTGGAGGGCTCGGTGGGGGGGAACACTGAAGCTTTCTTT.

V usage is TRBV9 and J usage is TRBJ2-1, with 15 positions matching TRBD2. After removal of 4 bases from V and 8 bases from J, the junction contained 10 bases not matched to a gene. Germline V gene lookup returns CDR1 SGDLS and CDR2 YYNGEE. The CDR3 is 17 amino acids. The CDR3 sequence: CASSPRTSGRASHEQFF. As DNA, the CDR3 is TGTGCCAGCAGCCCCCGGACTAGCGGGAGGGCCTCACATGAGCAGTTCTTC.

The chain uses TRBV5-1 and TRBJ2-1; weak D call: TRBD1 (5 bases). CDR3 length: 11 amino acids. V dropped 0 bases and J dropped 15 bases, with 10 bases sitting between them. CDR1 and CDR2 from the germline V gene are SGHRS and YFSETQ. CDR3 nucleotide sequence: TGCGCCAGCAGCTTGGAGGGTAGGGGGTTCTTC. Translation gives CASSLEGRGFF.

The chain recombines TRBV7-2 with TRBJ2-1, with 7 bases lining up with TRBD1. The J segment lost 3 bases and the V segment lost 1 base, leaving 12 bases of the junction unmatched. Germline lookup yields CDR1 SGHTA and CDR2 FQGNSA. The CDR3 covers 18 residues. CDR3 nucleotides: TGTGCCAGCAGCTTAGTCTTGGCTAGGGACAGTAACTACAATGAGCAGTTCTTC. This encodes CASSLVLARDSNYNEQFF.

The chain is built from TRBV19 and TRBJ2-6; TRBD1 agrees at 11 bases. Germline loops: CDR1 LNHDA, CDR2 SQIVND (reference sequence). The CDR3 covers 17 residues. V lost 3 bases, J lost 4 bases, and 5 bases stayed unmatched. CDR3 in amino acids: CASSIGTGGYGANVLTF. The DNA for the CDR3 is TGTGCCAGTAGTATTGGGACAGGGGGTTACGGGGCCAACGTCCTGACTTTC. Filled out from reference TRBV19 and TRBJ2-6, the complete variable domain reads DGGITQSPKYLFRKEGQNVTLSCEQNLNHDAMYWYRQDPGQGLRLIYYSQIVNDFQKGDIAEGYSVSREKKESFPLTVTSAQKNPTAFYLCASSIGTGGYGANVLTFGAGSRLTVL.

The CDR3 sequence is CASSPGQGLIKNIQYF. In nucleotides, the CDR3 is TGTGCCAGCAGCCCAGGACAGGGCTTGATCAAAAACATTCAGTACTTC. The genes are TRBV11-3 and TRBJ2-4; 8 nucleotides agree with TRBD1. The CDR3 is 16 amino acids. Unmatched junction bases numbered 9, after V lost 5 bases and J lost 3 bases. Per the germline V gene, CDR1 is SGHNT and CDR2 is YENEEA. The variable domain in full, completed from reference TRBV11-3 and TRBJ2-4, reads EAGVVQSPRYKIIEKKQPVAFWCNPISGHNTLYWYLQNLGQGPELLIRYENEEAVDDSQLPKDRFSAERLKGVDSTLKIQPAELGDSAVYLCASSPGQGLIKNIQYFGAGTRLSVL.